Each of the 19 T cell receptor beta chains below was sequenced from the same sample in a study of T cell responses to AZD1222 COVID-19 vaccine. The assay was immunoSEQ multiplex PCR, and TCRdb's table has in-frame clones only and misses some. The table records approximately 170,000 clones, approximately 89% of them present only once. Sample: peripheral blood, taken on day 0 of AZD1222 vaccination. The source is an adult in good health.

V gene TRBV7-2 combines with J gene TRBJ2-1; no clear D gene. This CDR3 is built from 13 residues. The V gene lost 1 base and the J gene lost 9 bases, with 10 bases spanning the gap. CDR1 and CDR2 (germline): SGHTA, FQGNSA. In nucleotides, the CDR3 is TGTGCCAGCAGCTTAGTGCGACTGGCTGAGCAGTTCTTC. Translating gives CASSLVRLAEQFF.

In this sample, this clone turned up once. The rearrangement uses TRBV28 and TRBJ2-1, with D possibly being TRBD2 (5 bases). The length of the CDR3 is 14 residues. Trimming removed 3 bases from V and 6 bases from J, with 12 bases in between. From germline, CDR1 is MDHEN and CDR2 SYDVKM. The CDR3 DNA sequence: TGTGCCAGCAGTTTTCGAAACGGAGGCAATGAGCAGTTCTTC. Encoded protein: CASSFRNGGNEQFF. The complete variable domain, with remaining parts taken from reference TRBV28 and TRBJ2-1, reads DVKVTQSSRYLVKRTGEKVFLECVQDMDHENMFWYRQDPGLGLRLIYFSYDVKMKEKGDIPEGYSVSREKKERFSLILESASTNQTSMYLCASSFRNGGNEQFFGPGTRLTVL.

The chain links TRBV19 to TRBJ2-1; 13 positions agree with TRBD2. Germline V gene sequence: CDR1 LNHDA, CDR2 SQIVND (reference sequence). V lost 6 bases to trimming and J lost 4 bases; unmatched junction nucleotides: 0. The CDR3 is 14 amino acids. The CDR3 loop reads CASRGLAGYNEQFF. CDR3 coding DNA: TGTGCCAGTAGGGGACTAGCGGGATACAATGAGCAGTTCTTC.

This clone was observed a single time. The chain employs TRBV12-3 or TRBV12-4 and TRBJ2-1, with a weak D call TRBD1 (6 bases). The CDR3 has 13 amino acids. V lost 6 bases and J lost 2, with 8 bases in between. In DNA, the CDR3 is TGTGCCAGCAGGACAGGTACCTACAATGAGCAGTTCTTC. It yields the protein CASRTGTYNEQFF.

The chain uses TRBV7-9 and TRBJ2-7; 8 bases are shared with TRBD2. The ends lost 5 bases at V and 5 bases at J; junction bases unmatched: 11. The CDR3 is 15 amino acids. The germline V gene encodes CDR1 SEHNR and CDR2 FQNEAQ (reference sequence). In DNA, the CDR3 is TGTGCCAGCAGCCCCAGGAGCAGCGGGAGTAACGAGCAGTACTTC. Amino acids: CASSPRSSGSNEQYF.

This chain joins TRBV11-2 and TRBJ2-7; 9 nucleotides line up with TRBD2. The V segment lost 1 base and the J segment 7 bases; nucleotides outside the gene matches: 5. The CDR3 loop spans 14 amino acids. Looked up from germline, CDR1 is SGHAT and CDR2 is FQNNGV. This chain's CDR3 is CASSLARLAAEQYF. CDR3 coding DNA: TGTGCCAGCAGCTTAGCCCGACTAGCGGCGGAGCAGTACTTC.

The chain has TRBV14 and TRBJ2-7, with D possibly TRBD1 on 5 matching bases. Germline V gene lookup returns CDR1 SGHDN and CDR2 FVKESK. Trimming cost V 1 base and J 1 base, with 14 bases left between them. This CDR3 contains 16 residues. The CDR3 loop reads CASSQVDRRVSYEQYF. CDR3 in DNA: TGTGCCAGCAGCCAAGTTGACAGAAGGGTTTCCTACGAGCAGTACTTC.

V gene TRBV14 combines with J gene TRBJ2-1; D remains ambiguous. From germline, CDR1 is SGHDN and CDR2 FVKESK. The CDR3 extends over 14 amino acids. Trimming left V 3 bases short and J 7 bases short, with 13 bases between. The CDR3 reads CASSHLITVNEQFF. For the CDR3, the DNA is TGTGCCAGCAGCCACCTAATTACGGTAAATGAGCAGTTCTTC.

This sequence joins TRBV29-1 and TRBJ2-3; D gene unclear. The CDR3 length is 15 residues. V was shortened by 2 bases and J by 0 bases, with 12 bases between the two germline ends. In germline, CDR1 is SQVTM, CDR2 ANQGSEA. For the CDR3, the DNA is TGCAGCGTTGAACGGATGATATCTAGCACAGATACGCAGTATTTT. It codes for CSVERMISSTDTQYF.

The rearrangement uses TRBV28 and TRBJ1-2; D perhaps matches TRBD1 (5 bases). CDR1 is MDHEN and CDR2 is SYDVKM in the germline V gene. The CDR3 is made up of 13 amino acids. V was cut by 3 bases and J by 7 bases, with 12 bases left in between. The chain's CDR3 is CASSFARGSGYTF. The DNA of the CDR3 is TGTGCCAGCAGTTTCGCGAGGGGCTCTGGCTACACCTTC.

The chain links TRBV18 to TRBJ2-5, with no clear D. V lost 3 bases and J lost 5, with 4 bases in between. Germline CDR1 and CDR2: KGHSH and LQKENI. The CDR3 consists of 11 residues. In DNA form, the CDR3 reads TGTGCCAGCTCACCGGGTGAGACCCAGTACTTC. Translated: CASSPGETQYF.

The genes are TRBV6-6 and TRBJ2-7; tentative D call: TRBD2 (5 bases). The CDR3 consists of 14 residues. The germline V gene has CDR1 MNHNY and CDR2 SVGAGI (reference sequence). Trimming pared 2 bases from V and 0 bases from J, leaving 8 bases between. The CDR3, as DNA: TGTGCCAGCAGTTACCCTGGGAGCTCCTACGAGCAGTACTTC. It specifies CASSYPGSSYEQYF.

The chain couples TRBV24-1 to TRBJ2-3, with unresolved D. Germline CDR1 reads KGHDR; CDR2 reads SFDVKD. This CDR3 spans 16 amino acids. V shed 4 bases and J shed 3 bases, with 16 bases lying between them. The CDR3 nucleotides are TGTGCCACCAGTGACCCCAGACCCCCAAGGACAGATACGCAGTATTTT. It is translated as CATSDPRPPRTDTQYF.

A single count supports this clone. The chain combines TRBV5-5 with TRBJ2-5; 9 positions match TRBD2. The CDR3 sequence is 15 residues long. From germline, CDR1 is SGHKS and CDR2 YYEKEE (reference sequence). V dropped 1 base and J dropped 0; count of bases not matched to a gene: 1. CDR3 loop: CASSLTSGYQETQYF. As DNA, the CDR3 is TGTGCCAGCAGCTTGACTAGCGGGTACCAAGAGACCCAGTACTTC.

The genes are TRBV10-1 and TRBJ2-3, with D tentatively TRBD2 (6 bases). V lost 4 bases and J 0 bases, leaving 14 bases between the germline ends. CDR3 length: 16 residues. Germline V gene lookup returns CDR1 WNHNN and CDR2 SYGVQD (reference sequence). The CDR3 loop reads CASSGGRERSTDTQYF. The DNA for the CDR3 is TGCGCCAGCAGTGGAGGGCGGGAAAGAAGCACAGATACGCAGTATTTT.

This clone has a handful of counts. The chain links TRBV25-1 to TRBJ2-1, with D possibly TRBD1 on 6 matching bases. V lost 1 base and J 6 bases, leaving 13 bases between the germline ends. The CDR3 spans 15 residues. Germline loops: CDR1 MGHDK, CDR2 SYGVNS. CDR3 protein: CASSELRGISNEQFF. The CDR3 coding sequence is TGTGCCAGCAGTGAATTAAGGGGGATTAGCAATGAGCAGTTCTTC. Full variable domain (remainder filled in from reference TRBV25-1 and TRBJ2-1): EADIYQTPRYLVIGTGKKITLECSQTMGHDKMYWYQQDPGMELHLIHYSYGVNSTEKGDLSSESTVSRIRTEHFPLTLESARPSHTSQYLCASSELRGISNEQFFGPGTRLTVL.

The chain carries TRBV4-1 and TRBJ1-2, with 9 positions matching TRBD1. The germline V gene encodes CDR1 MGHRA and CDR2 YSYEKL. This CDR3 has 17 residues. Losses at the gene ends were 0 bases for V and 6 bases for J; bases not matched to a gene: 11. CDR3 sequence: CASSQDRGTGRGNGYTF. Written as DNA, the CDR3 is TGCGCCAGCAGCCAAGACCGAGGGACAGGGAGAGGGAATGGCTACACCTTC.

This clone appeared a single time. The genes are TRBV28 and TRBJ2-7; the D gene is possibly TRBD1 (6 bases). CDR1 and CDR2 from the germline V gene are MDHEN and SYDVKM. The CDR3 is 16 residues long. V lost 5 bases and J 0 bases, leaving 17 bases between the germline ends. CDR3 sequence: CASSIGIRGYSYEQYF. The CDR3 nucleotides are TGTGCCAGCAGTATTGGGATAAGGGGGTACTCCTACGAGCAGTACTTC.

The chain couples TRBV21-1 to TRBJ2-1; the D call TRBD2 from the table was never checked on the DNA. TRBV21-1 is recorded as a pseudogene. CDR3 length: 19 amino acids. The CDR3 protein is CASSKRASGSRSNYPEQFF. The CDR3 region has the DNA TGTGCCAGCAGCAAACGGGCTAGCGGGAGTCGTTCGAATTATCCTGAGCAGTTCTTC.